This T cell receptor beta chain was captured by sequencing in a study of blood T cell repertoires in COVID-19. As for the study in general: T cells, B-cell-depleted T cells, or PBMCs provided the cDNA or gDNA that served as material.

Trimming cost V 6 bases and J 9 bases; bases outside gene matches: 14. The germline CDR1 and CDR2 sequences are SGHAT and FQNNGV. The CDR3 extends over 15 amino acids. Per the study methods: Estimates of nucleated cell counts were drawn from the amplification of reference gene primers. Libraries were prepared by immunoSEQ multiplex PCR; TCRdb keeps only in-frame clonotypes and omits some of them. The DNA was the basis for D and trimming; V, J and clone size are from that table. The sample holds approximately 50,000 clones; roughly 78% are singletons and the top ten take 25%. The TCR originated in a man between 65 and 80 years old with acute or convalescent COVID-19. V gene TRBV11-2 combines with J gene TRBJ2-1; 7 bases map to TRBD2. The source material was peripheral blood. For the CDR3, the DNA is TGTGCCAGCAGAGAACTCCCGGGACTATTCGTTGAGCAGTTCTTC. Its protein is CASRELPGLFVEQFF. Looking up the rest from reference TRBV11-2 and TRBJ2-1 gives the full variable domain: EAGVAQSPRYKIIEKRQSVAFWCNPISGHATLYWYQQILGQGPKLLIQFQNNGVVDDSQLPKDRFSAERLKGVDSTLKIQPAKLEDSAVYLCASRELPGLFVEQFFGPGTRLTVL.